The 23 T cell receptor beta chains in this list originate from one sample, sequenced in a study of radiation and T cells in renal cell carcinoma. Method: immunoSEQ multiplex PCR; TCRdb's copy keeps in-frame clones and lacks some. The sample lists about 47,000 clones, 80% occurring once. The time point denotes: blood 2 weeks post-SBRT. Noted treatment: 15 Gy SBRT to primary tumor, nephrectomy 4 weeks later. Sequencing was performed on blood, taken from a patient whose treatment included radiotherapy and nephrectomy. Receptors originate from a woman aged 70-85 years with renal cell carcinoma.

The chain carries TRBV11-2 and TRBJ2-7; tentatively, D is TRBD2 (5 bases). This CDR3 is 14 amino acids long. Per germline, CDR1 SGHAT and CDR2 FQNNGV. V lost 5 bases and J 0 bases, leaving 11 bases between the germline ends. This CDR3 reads CASSPRTGSYEQYF. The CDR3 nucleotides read TGTGCCAGCAGCCCCCGGACTGGCTCCTACGAGCAGTACTTC.

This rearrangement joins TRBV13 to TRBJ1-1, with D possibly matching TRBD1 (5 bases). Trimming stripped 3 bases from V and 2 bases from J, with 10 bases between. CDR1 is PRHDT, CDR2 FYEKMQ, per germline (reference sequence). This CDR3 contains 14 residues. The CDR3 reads CASSFPTDNTEAFF. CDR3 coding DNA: TGTGCCAGCAGCTTCCCGACAGACAACACTGAAGCTTTCTTT.

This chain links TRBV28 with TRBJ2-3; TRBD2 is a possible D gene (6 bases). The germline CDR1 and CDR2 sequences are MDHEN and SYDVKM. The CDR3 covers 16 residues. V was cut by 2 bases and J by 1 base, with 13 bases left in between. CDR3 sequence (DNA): TGTGCCAGCAGTTTAAACGGGAGAAGACGCACAGATACGCAGTATTTT. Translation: CASSLNGRRRTDTQYF.

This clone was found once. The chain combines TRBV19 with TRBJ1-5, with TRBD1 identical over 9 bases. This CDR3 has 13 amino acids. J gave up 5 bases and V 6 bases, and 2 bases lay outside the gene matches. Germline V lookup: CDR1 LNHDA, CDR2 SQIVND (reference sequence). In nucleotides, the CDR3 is TGTGCCAGTAGAGGACAGGGGTATCAGCCCCAGCATTTT. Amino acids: CASRGQGYQPQHF.

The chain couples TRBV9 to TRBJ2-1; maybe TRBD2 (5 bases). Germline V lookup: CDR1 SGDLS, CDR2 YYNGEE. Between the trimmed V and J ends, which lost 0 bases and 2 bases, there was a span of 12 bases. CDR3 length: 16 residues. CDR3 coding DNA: TGTGCCAGCAGCGTAGTTGGCGCCGGGACCTACAATGAGCAGTTCTTC. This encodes CASSVVGAGTYNEQFF.

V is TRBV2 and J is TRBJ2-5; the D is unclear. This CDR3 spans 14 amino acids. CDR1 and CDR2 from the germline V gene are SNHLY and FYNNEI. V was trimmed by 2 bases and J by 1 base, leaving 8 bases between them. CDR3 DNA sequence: TGTGCCAGCAGTGAACAGGTGTTCCAAGAGACCCAGTACTTC. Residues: CASSEQVFQETQYF. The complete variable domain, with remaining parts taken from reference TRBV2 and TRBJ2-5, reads EPEVTQTPSHQVTQMGQEVILRCVPISNHLYFYWYRQILGQKVEFLVSFYNNEISEKSEIFDDQFSVERPDGSNFTLKIRSTKLEDSAMYFCASSEQVFQETQYFGPGTRLLVL.

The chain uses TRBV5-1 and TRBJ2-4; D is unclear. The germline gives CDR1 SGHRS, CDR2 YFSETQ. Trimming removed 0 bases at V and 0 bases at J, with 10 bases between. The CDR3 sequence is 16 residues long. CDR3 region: CASSLVPDLAKNIQYF. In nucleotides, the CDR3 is TGCGCCAGCAGCTTGGTTCCGGACCTAGCCAAAAACATTCAGTACTTC.

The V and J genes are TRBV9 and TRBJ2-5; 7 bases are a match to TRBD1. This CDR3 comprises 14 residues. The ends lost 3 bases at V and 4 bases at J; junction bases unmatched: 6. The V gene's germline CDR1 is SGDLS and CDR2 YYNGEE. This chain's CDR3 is CASSAPGQRETQYF. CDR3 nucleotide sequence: TGTGCCAGCAGCGCACCGGGACAGAGAGAGACCCAGTACTTC.

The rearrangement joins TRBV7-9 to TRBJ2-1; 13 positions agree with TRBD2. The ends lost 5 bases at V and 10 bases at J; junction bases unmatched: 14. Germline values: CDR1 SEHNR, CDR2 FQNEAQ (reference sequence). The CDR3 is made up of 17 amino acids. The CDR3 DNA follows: TGTGCCAGCAGCACAACTAGCGGGAGGGCCAGAGTAGGGGAGCAGTTCTTC. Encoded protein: CASSTTSGRARVGEQFF.

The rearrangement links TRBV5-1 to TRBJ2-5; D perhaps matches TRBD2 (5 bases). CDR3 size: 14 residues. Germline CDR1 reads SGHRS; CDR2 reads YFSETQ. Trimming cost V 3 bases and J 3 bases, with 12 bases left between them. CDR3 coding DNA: TGCGCCAGCAGCTCTGCTAGCAGAGAAGAGACCCAGTACTTC. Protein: CASSSASREETQYF.

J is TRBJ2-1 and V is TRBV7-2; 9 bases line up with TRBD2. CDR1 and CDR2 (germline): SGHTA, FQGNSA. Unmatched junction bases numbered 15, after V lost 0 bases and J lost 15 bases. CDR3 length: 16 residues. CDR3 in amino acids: CASSLAGRGGASFAFF. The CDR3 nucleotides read TGTGCCAGCAGCTTAGCGGGGCGCGGGGGGGCCTCTTTCGCGTTCTTC.

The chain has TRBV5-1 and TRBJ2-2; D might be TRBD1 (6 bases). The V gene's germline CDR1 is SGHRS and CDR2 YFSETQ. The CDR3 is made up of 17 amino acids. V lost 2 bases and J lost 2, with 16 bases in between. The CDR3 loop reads CASSLVPPGQNTGELFF. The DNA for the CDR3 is TGCGCCAGCAGCTTAGTACCTCCGGGACAAAACACCGGGGAGCTGTTTTTT.

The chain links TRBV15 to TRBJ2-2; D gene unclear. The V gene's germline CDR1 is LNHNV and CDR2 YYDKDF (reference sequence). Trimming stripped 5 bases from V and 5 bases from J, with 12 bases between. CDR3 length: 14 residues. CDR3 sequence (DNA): TGTGCCACCAGCCGTGCTCGGGCTACCGGGGAGCTGTTTTTT. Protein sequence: CATSRARATGELFF.

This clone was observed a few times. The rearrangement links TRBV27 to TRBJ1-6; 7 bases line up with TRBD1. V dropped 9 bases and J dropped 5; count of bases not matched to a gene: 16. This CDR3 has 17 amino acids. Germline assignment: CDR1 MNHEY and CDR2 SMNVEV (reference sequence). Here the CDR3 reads CASTSLQGMGDNSPLHF. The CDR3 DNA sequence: TGTGCCAGTACCTCCCTACAGGGGATGGGTGATAATTCACCCCTCCACTTT.

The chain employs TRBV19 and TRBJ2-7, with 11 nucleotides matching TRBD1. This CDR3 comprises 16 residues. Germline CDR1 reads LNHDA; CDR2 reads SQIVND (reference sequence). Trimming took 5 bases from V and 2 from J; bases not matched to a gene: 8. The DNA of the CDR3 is TGTGCCAGTAGTCAACTTGGGACAGGGGGAGCCTACGAGCAGTACTTC. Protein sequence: CASSQLGTGGAYEQYF. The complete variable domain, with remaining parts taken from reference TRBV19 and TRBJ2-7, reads DGGITQSPKYLFRKEGQNVTLSCEQNLNHDAMYWYRQDPGQGLRLIYYSQIVNDFQKGDIAEGYSVSREKKESFPLTVTSAQKNPTAFYLCASSQLGTGGAYEQYFGPGTRLTVT.

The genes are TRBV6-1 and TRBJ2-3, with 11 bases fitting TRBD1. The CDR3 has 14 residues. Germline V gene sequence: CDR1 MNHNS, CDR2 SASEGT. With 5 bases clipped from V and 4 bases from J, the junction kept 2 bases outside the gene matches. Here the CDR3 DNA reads TGTGCCAGCAGTAAGGGACAGGGGGCAGATACGCAGTATTTT. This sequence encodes CASSKGQGADTQYF.

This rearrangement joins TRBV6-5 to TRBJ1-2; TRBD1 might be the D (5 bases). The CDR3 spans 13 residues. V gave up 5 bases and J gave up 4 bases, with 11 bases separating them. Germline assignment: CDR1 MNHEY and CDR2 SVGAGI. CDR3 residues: CASSRGESYGYTF. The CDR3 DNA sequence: TGTGCCAGCAGTCGGGGGGAGTCCTATGGCTACACCTTC.

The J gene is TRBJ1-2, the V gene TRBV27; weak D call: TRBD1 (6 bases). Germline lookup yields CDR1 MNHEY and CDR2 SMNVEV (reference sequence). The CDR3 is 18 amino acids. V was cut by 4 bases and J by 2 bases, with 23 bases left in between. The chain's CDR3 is CASSWGTRITGLNYGYTF. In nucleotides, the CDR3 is TGTGCCAGCAGTTGGGGGACAAGAATAACTGGTTTAAACTATGGCTACACCTTC.

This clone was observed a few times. CDR3 loop: CASRNHPNQPQHF. The CDR3 DNA is TGTGCCAGCAGAAACCACCCCAATCAGCCCCAGCATTTT. The gene calls are TRBV6-5 and TRBJ1-5, with D hard to call. Trimming removed 6 bases from V and 3 bases from J, with 9 bases in between. The CDR3 has 13 residues. Germline V gene data show CDR1 as MNHEY and CDR2 as SVGAGI.

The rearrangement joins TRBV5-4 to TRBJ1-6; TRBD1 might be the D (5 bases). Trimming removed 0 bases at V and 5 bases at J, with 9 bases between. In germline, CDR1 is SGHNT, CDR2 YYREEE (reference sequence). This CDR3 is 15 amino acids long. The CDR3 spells CASSLAGNDNSPLHF. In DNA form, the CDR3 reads TGTGCCAGCAGCTTGGCAGGGAATGATAATTCACCCCTCCACTTT.

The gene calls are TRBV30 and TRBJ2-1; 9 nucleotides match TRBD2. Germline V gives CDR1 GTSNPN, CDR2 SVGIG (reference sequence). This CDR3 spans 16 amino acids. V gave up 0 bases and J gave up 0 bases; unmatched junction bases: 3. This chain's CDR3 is CAWSVAGGVSYNEQFF. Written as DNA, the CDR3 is TGTGCCTGGAGTGTAGCGGGAGGTGTCTCCTACAATGAGCAGTTCTTC.

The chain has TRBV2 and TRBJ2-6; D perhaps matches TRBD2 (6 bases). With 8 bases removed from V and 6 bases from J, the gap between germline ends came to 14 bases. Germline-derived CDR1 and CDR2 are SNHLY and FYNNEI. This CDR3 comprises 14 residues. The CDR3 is CASRERSAANVLTF. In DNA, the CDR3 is TGTGCCAGCCGGGAGAGGTCCGCGGCCAACGTCCTGACTTTC.

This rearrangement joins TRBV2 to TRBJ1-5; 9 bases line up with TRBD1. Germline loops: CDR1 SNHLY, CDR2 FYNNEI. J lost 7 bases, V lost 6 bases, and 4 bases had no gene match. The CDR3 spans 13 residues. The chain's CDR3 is CASSTGGGQPQHF. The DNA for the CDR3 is TGTGCCAGCAGCACAGGGGGCGGACAGCCCCAGCATTTT. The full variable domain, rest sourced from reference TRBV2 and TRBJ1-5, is EPEVTQTPSHQVTQMGQEVILRCVPISNHLYFYWYRQILGQKVEFLVSFYNNEISEKSEIFDDQFSVERPDGSNFTLKIRSTKLEDSAMYFCASSTGGGQPQHFGDGTRLSIL.